The TCR beta chain under discussion was sequenced for a study of shared clonotypes between healthy human individuals. Clones were read by immunoSEQ multiplex PCR, and TCRdb kept only the in-frame ones, dropping some. The table lists about 1.9 million clones, just under 95% of them singletons, with more than 1.5% in the top ten. CD45RO-negative CD8 cells positively selected for CCR7 made up the naive population, which excluded terminally differentiated effector memory CD45RA+ cells. Only Caucasian adults living in Nashville, Tennessee served as donors. CDR1 and CDR2 (germline): SEHNR, FQNEAQ (reference sequence). The CDR3 extends over 11 amino acids. V dropped 7 bases and J dropped 9 bases, with 12 bases sitting between them.

The V gene is TRBV7-9, the J gene TRBJ1-1; D perhaps matches TRBD1 (5 bases). The TCR comes from a man aged 18 to 29 in good health. Some clones in this sample may be carry-over from other donors' samples. The specimen sequenced was naive CD8+ T cells from PBMCs. The CDR3 region is CASTLGDQAFF. The CDR3, as DNA: TGTGCCAGCACCCTGGGGGACCAAGCTTTCTTT.